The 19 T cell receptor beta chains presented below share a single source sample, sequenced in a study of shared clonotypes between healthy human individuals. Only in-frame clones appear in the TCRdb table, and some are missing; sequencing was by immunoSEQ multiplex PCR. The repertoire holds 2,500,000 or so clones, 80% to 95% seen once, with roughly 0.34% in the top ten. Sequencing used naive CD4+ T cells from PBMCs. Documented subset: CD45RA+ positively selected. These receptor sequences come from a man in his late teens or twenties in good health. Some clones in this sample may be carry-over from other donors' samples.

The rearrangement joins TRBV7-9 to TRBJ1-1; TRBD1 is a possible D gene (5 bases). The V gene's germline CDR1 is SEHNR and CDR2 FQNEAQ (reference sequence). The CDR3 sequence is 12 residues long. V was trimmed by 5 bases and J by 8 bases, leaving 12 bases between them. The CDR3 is CASSEGPGEAFF. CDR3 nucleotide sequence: TGTGCCAGCAGCGAGGGGCCCGGGGAAGCTTTCTTT.

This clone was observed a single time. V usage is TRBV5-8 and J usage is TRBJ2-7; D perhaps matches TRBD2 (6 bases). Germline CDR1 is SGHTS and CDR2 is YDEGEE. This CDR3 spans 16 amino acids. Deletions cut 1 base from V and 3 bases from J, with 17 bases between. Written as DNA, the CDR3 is TGTGCCAGCAGCTTGCTGCGTCTAGCGCTCGGCTACGAGCAGTACTTC. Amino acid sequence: CASSLLRLALGYEQYF.

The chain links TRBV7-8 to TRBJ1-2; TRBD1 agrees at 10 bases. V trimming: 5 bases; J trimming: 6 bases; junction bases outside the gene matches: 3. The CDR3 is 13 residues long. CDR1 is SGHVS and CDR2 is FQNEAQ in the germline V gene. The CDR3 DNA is TGTGCCAGCAGCCGAGACAGGGGGCATGGCTACACCTTC. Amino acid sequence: CASSRDRGHGYTF.

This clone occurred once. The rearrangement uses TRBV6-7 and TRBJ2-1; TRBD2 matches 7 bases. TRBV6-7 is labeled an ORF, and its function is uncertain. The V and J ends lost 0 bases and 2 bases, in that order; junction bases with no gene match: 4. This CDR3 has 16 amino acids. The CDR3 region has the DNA TGTGCCAGCAGTTACTCTTCTAGCGGAGCCTACAATGAGCAGTTCTTC. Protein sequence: CASSYSSSGAYNEQFF.

The CDR3 reads CASPRPGHMETQYF. The CDR3 nucleotides read TGTGCCAGTCCTAGACCGGGACATATGGAGACCCAGTACTTC. This sequence joins TRBV21-1 and TRBJ2-5; TRBD1, as called in the table, went unchecked against the DNA. TRBV21-1 is given as a pseudogene. The CDR3 runs 14 residues.

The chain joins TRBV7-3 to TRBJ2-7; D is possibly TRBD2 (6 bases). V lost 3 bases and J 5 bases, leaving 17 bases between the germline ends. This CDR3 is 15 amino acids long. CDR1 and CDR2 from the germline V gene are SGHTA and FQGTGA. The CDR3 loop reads CASSFTPNPSDEQYF. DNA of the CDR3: TGTGCCAGCAGCTTTACCCCCAACCCTAGCGACGAGCAGTACTTC.

Here the CDR3 DNA reads TGTGCCAGCAGCAGGACAGGGAGGCAGCCCCAGCATTTT. Translating it yields CASSRTGRQPQHF. The rearrangement joins TRBV5-6 to TRBJ1-5; 8 nucleotides line up with TRBD1. Germline V gives CDR1 SGHDT, CDR2 YYEEEE. This CDR3 comprises 13 residues. The junction had 4 bases not matched to a gene; V was cut back by 4 bases and J by 7 bases.

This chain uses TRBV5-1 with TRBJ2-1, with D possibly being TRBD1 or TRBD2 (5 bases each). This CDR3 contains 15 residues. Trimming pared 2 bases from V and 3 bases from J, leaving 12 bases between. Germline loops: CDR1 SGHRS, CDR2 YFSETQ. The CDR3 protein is CASSLRRDGYNEQFF. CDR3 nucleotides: TGCGCCAGCAGCTTAAGACGGGACGGCTACAATGAGCAGTTCTTC.

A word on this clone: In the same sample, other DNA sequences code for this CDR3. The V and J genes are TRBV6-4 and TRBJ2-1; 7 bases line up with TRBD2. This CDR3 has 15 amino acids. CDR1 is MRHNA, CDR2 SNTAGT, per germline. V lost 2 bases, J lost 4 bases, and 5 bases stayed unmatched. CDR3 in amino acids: CASSDGLADYNEQFF. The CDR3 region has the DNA TGTGCCAGCAGTGACGGCCTAGCGGATTACAATGAGCAGTTCTTC.

The CDR3 DNA sequence: TGTGCCAGCAGCTTGGGGGGGGTAGGGGCAGATACGCAGTATTTT. It specifies CASSLGGVGADTQYF. The chain uses TRBV5-4 and TRBJ2-3; weak D call: TRBD2 (6 bases). The germline CDR1 and CDR2 sequences are SGHNT and YYREEE (reference sequence). Trimming stripped 0 bases from V and 4 bases from J, with 12 bases between. This CDR3 comprises 15 residues. Together with reference TRBV5-4 and TRBJ2-3, the CDR3 gives the full variable domain: ETGVTQSPTHLIKTRGQQVTLRCSSQSGHNTVSWYQQALGQGPQFIFQYYREEENGRGNFPPRFSGLQFPNYSSELNVNALELDDSALYLCASSLGGVGADTQYFGPGTRLTVL.

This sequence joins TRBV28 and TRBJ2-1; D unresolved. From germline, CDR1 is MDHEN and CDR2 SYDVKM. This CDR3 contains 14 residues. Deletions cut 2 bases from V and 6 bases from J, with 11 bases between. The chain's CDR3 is CASSLLPGINEQFF. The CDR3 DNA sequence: TGTGCCAGCAGTTTACTCCCTGGTATCAATGAGCAGTTCTTC.

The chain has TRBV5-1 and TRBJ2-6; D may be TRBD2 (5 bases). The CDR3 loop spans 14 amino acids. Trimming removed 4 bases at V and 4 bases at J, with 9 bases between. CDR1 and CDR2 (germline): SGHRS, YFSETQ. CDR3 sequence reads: CASSEGTGANVLTF. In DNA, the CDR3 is TGCGCCAGCAGCGAGGGCACGGGGGCCAACGTCCTGACTTTC.

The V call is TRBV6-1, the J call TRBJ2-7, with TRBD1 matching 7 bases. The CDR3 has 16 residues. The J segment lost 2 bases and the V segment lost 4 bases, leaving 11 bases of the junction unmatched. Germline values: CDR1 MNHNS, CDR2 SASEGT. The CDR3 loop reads CASSGDPGQLAYEQYF. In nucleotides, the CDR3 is TGTGCCAGCAGTGGCGACCCGGGACAGCTGGCCTACGAGCAGTACTTC.

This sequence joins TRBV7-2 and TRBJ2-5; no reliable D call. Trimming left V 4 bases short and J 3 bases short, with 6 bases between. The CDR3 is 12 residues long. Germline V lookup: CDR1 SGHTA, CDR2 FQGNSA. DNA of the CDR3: TGTGCCAGCAGCTACCAGAAAGAGACCCAGTACTTC. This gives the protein CASSYQKETQYF.

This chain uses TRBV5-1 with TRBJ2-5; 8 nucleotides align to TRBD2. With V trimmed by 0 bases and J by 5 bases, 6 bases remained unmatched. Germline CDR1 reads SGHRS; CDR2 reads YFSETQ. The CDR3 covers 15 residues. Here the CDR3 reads CASSLVPGGLETQYF. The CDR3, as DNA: TGCGCCAGCAGCTTGGTCCCGGGAGGGCTGGAGACCCAGTACTTC. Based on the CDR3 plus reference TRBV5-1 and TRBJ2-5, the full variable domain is KAGVTQTPRYLIKTRGQQVTLSCSPISGHRSVSWYQQTPGQGLQFLFEYFSETQRNKGNFPGRFSGRQFSNSRSEMNVSTLELGDSALYLCASSLVPGGLETQYFGPGTRLLVL.

The chain's CDR3 is CAISEPAGGVNEQYF. The CDR3 nucleotides are TGTGCCATCAGTGAGCCAGCGGGGGGAGTAAACGAGCAGTACTTC. V gene TRBV10-3 combines with J gene TRBJ2-7; 9 bases fit TRBD2. Germline V gives CDR1 ENHRY, CDR2 SYGVKD. The CDR3 length is 15 residues. J lost 5 bases, V lost 2 bases, and 7 bases had no gene match.

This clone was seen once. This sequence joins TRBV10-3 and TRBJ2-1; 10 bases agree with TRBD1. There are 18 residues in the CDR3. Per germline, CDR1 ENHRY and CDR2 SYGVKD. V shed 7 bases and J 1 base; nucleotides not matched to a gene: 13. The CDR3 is CAITGTGETSRSYNEQFF. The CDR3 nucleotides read TGTGCCATCACGGGGACAGGGGAGACTAGTAGGTCCTACAATGAGCAGTTCTTC.

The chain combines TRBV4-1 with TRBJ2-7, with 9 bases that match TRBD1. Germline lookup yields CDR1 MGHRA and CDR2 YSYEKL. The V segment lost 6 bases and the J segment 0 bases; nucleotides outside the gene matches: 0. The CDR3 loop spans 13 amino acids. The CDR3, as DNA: TGCGCCAGCAGGGGACAGGGCTCCTACGAGCAGTACTTC. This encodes CASRGQGSYEQYF.

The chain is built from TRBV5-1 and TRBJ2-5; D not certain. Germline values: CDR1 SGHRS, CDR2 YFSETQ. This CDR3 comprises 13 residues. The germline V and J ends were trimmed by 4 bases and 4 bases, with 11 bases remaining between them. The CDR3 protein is CASSPGEAETQYF. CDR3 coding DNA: TGCGCCAGCAGCCCAGGTGAGGCAGAGACCCAGTACTTC.